This record concerns one T cell receptor beta chain sequence. The CDR3 contains 16 residues. V was trimmed by 5 bases and J by 1 base, leaving 15 bases between them. Per germline, CDR1 SEHNR and CDR2 FQNEAQ (reference sequence). Profiled with immunoSEQ multiplex PCR; TCRdb holds only in-frame clones, not every one. The repertoire holds about 190,000 clones, with 85% to 95% as singletons. The sample is drawn from a study of T cell responses to AZD1222 COVID-19 vaccine. The sequencing used peripheral blood, collected 28 days after the second dose of the MenACWY control vaccine. The gene calls are TRBV7-9 and TRBJ1-3, with a possible D match to TRBD1 (5 bases). This TCR came from an adult who received the MenACWY meningococcal vaccine as a control. The CDR3 nucleotides are TGTGCCAGCAGCCTAAGTCCCAGGGAATCTGGAAACACCATATATTTT. Its protein is CASSLSPRESGNTIYF.